Below are 6 T cell receptor beta chains sequenced from a single sample in a study of shared clonotypes between healthy human individuals. Assay used: immunoSEQ multiplex PCR; TCRdb lists only in-frame clones, some missing. Found here are approximately 2.1 million clones, approximately 95% of them singletons; the top ten hold under 0.45%. Sequenced input: naive CD4+ T cells from PBMCs. As to subset: CD45RA+ positively selected. These receptors came from a man aged 18 to 29 in good health. Some clones in this sample may be carry-over from other donors' samples.

J is TRBJ2-1 and V is TRBV11-2, with a possible D match to TRBD1 (6 bases). Trimming left V 5 bases short and J 3 bases short, with 14 bases between. The CDR3 extends over 15 amino acids. Germline-derived CDR1 and CDR2 are SGHAT and FQNNGV. CDR3: CASSPDRNFYNEQFF. The CDR3 DNA reads TGTGCCAGCAGCCCGGACAGAAACTTCTACAATGAGCAGTTCTTC. Supplemented by reference TRBV11-2 and TRBJ2-1, the full variable domain reads EAGVAQSPRYKIIEKRQSVAFWCNPISGHATLYWYQQILGQGPKLLIQFQNNGVVDDSQLPKDRFSAERLKGVDSTLKIQPAKLEDSAVYLCASSPDRNFYNEQFFGPGTRLTVL.

V is TRBV30 and J is TRBJ1-6; TRBD1 aligns across 11 bases. Germline CDR1 reads GTSNPN; CDR2 reads SVGIG (reference sequence). With 1 base clipped from V and 12 bases from J, the junction kept 8 bases outside the gene matches. This CDR3 has 15 amino acids. The CDR3 bases are TGTGCCTGGAGTGGAATAGGACAGGGGGCTGGACCCCTCCACTTT. Protein product: CAWSGIGQGAGPLHF. The variable domain in full, completed from reference TRBV30 and TRBJ1-6, reads SQTIHQWPATLVQPVGSPLSLECTVEGTSNPNLYWYRQAAGRGLQLLFYSVGIGQISSEVPQNLSASRPQDRQFILSSKKLLLSDSGFYLCAWSGIGQGAGPLHFGNGTRLTVT.

The sample holds one count of this clone. V is TRBV11-3 and J is TRBJ2-5; 8 positions agree with TRBD2. With 5 bases clipped from V and 1 base from J, the junction kept 12 bases outside the gene matches. CDR3 size: 17 residues. CDR1 and CDR2 from the germline V gene are SGHNT and YENEEA. In nucleotides, the CDR3 is TGTGCCAGCAGCCACAAAAGGAGCGGGAGTCTCCAAGAGACCCAGTACTTC. Its protein is CASSHKRSGSLQETQYF. Based on the CDR3 plus reference TRBV11-3 and TRBJ2-5, the full variable domain is EAGVVQSPRYKIIEKKQPVAFWCNPISGHNTLYWYLQNLGQGPELLIRYENEEAVDDSQLPKDRFSAERLKGVDSTLKIQPAELGDSAVYLCASSHKRSGSLQETQYFGPGTRLLVL.

The chain couples TRBV13 to TRBJ2-2; no clear D gene. V was pared by 5 bases and J by 8 bases, with 12 bases between. The CDR3 is made up of 13 amino acids. The germline V gene encodes CDR1 PRHDT and CDR2 FYEKMQ (reference sequence). The CDR3 nucleotides read TGTGCCAGCAGCGGACCATACGGAGGGGAGCTGTTTTTT. This sequence encodes CASSGPYGGELFF.

V usage is TRBV2 and J usage is TRBJ2-1, with 9 bases identical to TRBD2. This CDR3 is 13 amino acids long. With 6 bases clipped from V and 5 bases from J, the junction kept 2 bases outside the gene matches. Germline values: CDR1 SNHLY, CDR2 FYNNEI. This chain's CDR3 is CASSLAGNNEQFF. The CDR3 nucleotides read TGTGCCAGCAGCCTAGCGGGAAACAATGAGCAGTTCTTC. The full variable domain, in which reference TRBV2 and TRBJ2-1 provide the parts outside the CDR3, is EPEVTQTPSHQVTQMGQEVILRCVPISNHLYFYWYRQILGQKVEFLVSFYNNEISEKSEIFDDQFSVERPDGSNFTLKIRSTKLEDSAMYFCASSLAGNNEQFFGPGTRLTVL.

The chain links TRBV6-1 to TRBJ1-2; 8 nucleotides agree with TRBD1. The CDR3 has 14 residues. V was clipped by 3 bases and J by 4 bases; unmatched bases: 4. From germline, CDR1 is MNHNS and CDR2 SASEGT. The CDR3 reads CASSDLTGVYGYTF. Here the CDR3 DNA reads TGTGCCAGCAGTGACCTGACAGGGGTCTATGGCTACACCTTC.